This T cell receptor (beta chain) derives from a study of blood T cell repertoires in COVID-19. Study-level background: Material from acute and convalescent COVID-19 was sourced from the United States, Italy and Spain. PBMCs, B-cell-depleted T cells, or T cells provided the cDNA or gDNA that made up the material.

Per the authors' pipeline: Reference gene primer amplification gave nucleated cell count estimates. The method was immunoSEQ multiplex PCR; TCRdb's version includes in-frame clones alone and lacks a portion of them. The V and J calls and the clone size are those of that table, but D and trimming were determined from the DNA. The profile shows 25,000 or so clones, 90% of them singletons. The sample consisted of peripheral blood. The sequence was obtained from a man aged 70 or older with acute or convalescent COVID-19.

The CDR3 nucleotides read TGTGCCAGCAGCTTCCGGGACTGGCAAACCTACGAGCAGTACTTC. This codes for CASSFRDWQTYEQYF. The chain has TRBV6-6 and TRBJ2-7, with D tentatively TRBD2 (6 bases). CDR1 is MNHNY, CDR2 SVGAGI, per germline (reference sequence). The ends were cut back, 6 bases at V and 2 bases at J, with 17 bases in the middle. The CDR3 runs to 15 residues.